The 4 T cell receptor beta chains below all came from one sample that was sequenced in a study of control samples from healthy donors and cancer patients. Some clones are missing from TCRdb's copy, which holds only in-frame ones; the method was immunoSEQ multiplex PCR. The sample has around 170,000 clones; around 90% are singletons. The sample taken for sequencing was blood. All receptors come from a woman aged 45 to 65 in good health.

This clone was seen only a few times. The chain joins TRBV10-3 to TRBJ2-5; D may be TRBD1 or TRBD2 (5 bases each). Trimming left V 10 bases short and J 4 bases short, with 13 bases between. CDR3 size: 12 residues. The germline V gene encodes CDR1 ENHRY and CDR2 SYGVKD. CDR3 residues: CASGPRGETQYF. The CDR3 coding sequence is TGTGCCAGCGGGCCAAGGGGAGAGACCCAGTACTTC.

The chain has TRBV7-8 and TRBJ2-2; no reliable D call. Germline V gene data show CDR1 as SGHVS and CDR2 as FQNEAQ. The CDR3 extends over 13 amino acids. V was shortened by 3 bases and J by 5 bases, with 7 bases between the two germline ends. The CDR3 region is CASSFSLTGELFF. The CDR3 DNA reads as TGTGCCAGCAGCTTTTCCCTGACCGGGGAGCTGTTTTTT.

The count of this clone is one. The chain combines TRBV19 with TRBJ1-4; TRBD1 is a possible D gene (5 bases). The CDR3 loop spans 14 amino acids. Germline CDR1 and CDR2: LNHDA and SQIVND (reference sequence). V lost 3 bases and J lost 7, with 12 bases in between. The DNA of the CDR3 is TGTGCCAGTAGTATGCGGGACGGCAGTGAAAAACTGTTTTTT. It is translated as CASSMRDGSEKLFF.

On this clone itself: The identical CDR3 is also encoded by other nucleotide sequences in the sample. The rearrangement links TRBV18 to TRBJ1-2; 10 nucleotides agree with TRBD1. The CDR3 is 15 amino acids. Trimming at V came to 5 bases and at J to 6 bases, leaving 9 bases not matched to a gene. The germline gives CDR1 KGHSH, CDR2 LQKENI. CDR3 sequence (DNA): TGTGCCAGCTCATCAATGGGACAGGGGACACATGGCTACACCTTC. As protein: CASSSMGQGTHGYTF.